What follows is one TCR beta chain and its context. Antigen unknown. Whoever was chosen for sequencing had shown CD8+CD57+ cell expansion by flow cytometry. The data are from a study of CD8+CD57+ T cells in acquired aplastic anemia. At the level of the study: Mean DNA quantity obtained from sorted CD4+ and CD8+ cells was 2.5 to 4 ug.

V lost 2 bases and J 7 bases, leaving 9 bases between the germline ends. Germline V gene sequence: CDR1 SGDLS, CDR2 YYNGEE. This CDR3 contains 12 residues. The template for TCR beta VDJ and CDR3 sequence profiling was genomic DNA. From the reads, TCRdb called clonotypes with MiXCR, one entry per CDR3 protein. The sample holds 160,000 or so distinct CDR3 sequences, roughly 48% seen once. Study-wide results and limits: Overlap between patients and controls comprised roughly 30 CD8+ CDR3 sequences.

This receptor was taken from a human donor with aplastic anemia. This chain uses TRBV9 with TRBJ1-1, with no clear D. What was sequenced was sorted CD4+, CD8+, or CD8+CD57+ T cells (not recorded which) from PBMCs. CDR3 residues: CASSVGGGEAFF. CDR3 bases: TGTGCCAGCAGCGTGGGAGGAGGTGAAGCTTTCTTT.